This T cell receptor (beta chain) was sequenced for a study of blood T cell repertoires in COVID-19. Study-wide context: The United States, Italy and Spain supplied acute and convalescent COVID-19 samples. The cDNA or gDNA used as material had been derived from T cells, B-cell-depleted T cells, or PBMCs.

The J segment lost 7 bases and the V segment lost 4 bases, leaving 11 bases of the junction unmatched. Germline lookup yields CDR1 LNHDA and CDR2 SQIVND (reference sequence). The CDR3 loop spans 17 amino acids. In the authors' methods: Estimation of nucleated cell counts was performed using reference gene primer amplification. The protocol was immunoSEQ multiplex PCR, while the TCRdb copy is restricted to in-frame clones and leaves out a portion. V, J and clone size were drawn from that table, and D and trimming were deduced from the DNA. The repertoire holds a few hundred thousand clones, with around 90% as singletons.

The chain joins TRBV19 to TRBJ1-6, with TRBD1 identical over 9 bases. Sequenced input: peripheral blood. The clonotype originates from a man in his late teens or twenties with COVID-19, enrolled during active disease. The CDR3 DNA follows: TGTGCCAGTAGTACTTATACAGGGGGCAAGATGAATTCACCCCTCCACTTT. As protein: CASSTYTGGKMNSPLHF. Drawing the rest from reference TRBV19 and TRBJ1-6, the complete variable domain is DGGITQSPKYLFRKEGQNVTLSCEQNLNHDAMYWYRQDPGQGLRLIYYSQIVNDFQKGDIAEGYSVSREKKESFPLTVTSAQKNPTAFYLCASSTYTGGKMNSPLHFGNGTRLTVT.